Below are 30 T cell receptor beta chains sequenced from a single sample in a study of shared clonotypes between healthy human individuals. TCRdb's copy holds only in-frame clones and misses some; the assay was immunoSEQ multiplex PCR. The sample lists some 1.5 million clones, 95% to 99% occurring once. The sequenced material came from naive CD4+ T cells sorted from blood. Subset: CD45RA+ positively selected. All receptors come from a man in his thirties or forties in good health.

This sequence joins TRBV11-2 and TRBJ2-1; 9 bases align to TRBD2. The CDR3 contains 15 residues. In germline, CDR1 is SGHAT, CDR2 FQNNGV. J lost 6 bases, V lost 3 bases, and 6 bases had no gene match. As DNA, the CDR3 is TGTGCCAGCAGCTTGGAGGGACTAGCCGTCAATGAGCAGTTCTTC. Amino acid sequence: CASSLEGLAVNEQFF.

This sequence joins TRBV7-9 and TRBJ1-5, with TRBD1 matching over 8 bases. This CDR3 is 14 amino acids long. Germline CDR1 SEHNR, CDR2 FQNEAQ (reference sequence). Germline trimming cut 5 bases from V and 7 bases from J; bases unmatched to any gene: 7. CDR3 protein: CASSPLDRDQPQHF. The CDR3 nucleotides are TGTGCCAGCAGCCCCCTGGACAGGGACCAGCCCCAGCATTTT.

The J gene is TRBJ2-1, the V gene TRBV2; no clear D. This CDR3 spans 14 amino acids. Between the trimmed V and J ends, which lost 2 bases and 8 bases, there was a span of 13 bases. CDR1 is SNHLY and CDR2 is FYNNEI in the germline V gene. This CDR3 reads CASSESSREDEQFF. CDR3 DNA: TGTGCCAGCAGTGAATCATCCCGAGAGGATGAGCAGTTCTTC. Full variable domain (outside the CDR3, taken from reference TRBV2 and TRBJ2-1): EPEVTQTPSHQVTQMGQEVILRCVPISNHLYFYWYRQILGQKVEFLVSFYNNEISEKSEIFDDQFSVERPDGSNFTLKIRSTKLEDSAMYFCASSESSREDEQFFGPGTRLTVL.

This clone was detected only once. This chain joins TRBV29-1 and TRBJ2-3; 15 bases map to TRBD2. V lost 7 bases to trimming and J lost 5 bases; unmatched junction nucleotides: 4. Germline loops: CDR1 SQVTM, CDR2 ANQGSEA. The CDR3 length is 14 residues. In nucleotides, the CDR3 is TGCAGCGGGGGACTAGCGGGAGGCGTAGATACGCAGTATTTT. Its translation: CSGGLAGGVDTQYF.

The CDR3 nucleotides read TGTGCCAGCAGCCGGGAACTAGTTCGGTTCTTC. Amino acid sequence: CASSRELVRFF. V gene TRBV7-2 combines with J gene TRBJ2-1; D is possibly TRBD2 (5 bases). Germline CDR1 reads SGHTA; CDR2 reads FQGNSA. This CDR3 contains 11 residues. V gave up 5 bases and J gave up 15 bases, with 14 bases separating them.

The table lists this clone with a count of one. J is TRBJ1-5 and V is TRBV2, with a tentative D call TRBD1 (5 bases). Germline V gives CDR1 SNHLY, CDR2 FYNNEI. This CDR3 contains 14 residues. Trimming removed 2 bases from V and 4 bases from J, with 9 bases in between. The CDR3 bases are TGTGCCAGCAGTGAACAGGGCGAGAATCAGCCCCAGCATTTT. Encoded protein: CASSEQGENQPQHF.

This clone appeared once. The chain has TRBV18 and TRBJ2-7; D uncertain. V was pared by 2 bases and J by 3 bases, with 11 bases between. The CDR3 has 14 amino acids. Germline loops: CDR1 KGHSH, CDR2 LQKENI. For the CDR3, the DNA is TGTGCCAGCTCACCATCTCAAGGAGTCTACGAGCAGTACTTC. It specifies CASSPSQGVYEQYF.

This chain links TRBV30 with TRBJ2-1, with D maybe TRBD2 (6 bases). The CDR3 extends over 13 amino acids. From germline, CDR1 is GTSNPN and CDR2 SVGIG (reference sequence). The V end was cut by 0 bases, the J end by 8 bases, with 11 bases between. This chain's CDR3 is CAWSVGTPHEQFF. The CDR3 nucleotides read TGTGCCTGGAGTGTAGGGACTCCTCATGAGCAGTTCTTC.

With respect to this clone: The sample has other DNA sequences that encode this CDR3 too. J is TRBJ2-5 and V is TRBV5-4; 15 positions agree with TRBD2. The length of the CDR3 is 16 residues. The V gene end was trimmed by 4 bases and the J gene end by 2 bases; junction bases not matched to a gene: 3. Germline V gene lookup returns CDR1 SGHNT and CDR2 YYREEE (reference sequence). CDR3 protein: CASSLGLAGGQETQYF. DNA for the CDR3: TGTGCCAGCAGCCTCGGACTAGCGGGAGGGCAAGAGACCCAGTACTTC.

The chain is built from TRBV5-4 and TRBJ1-5, with D hard to call. CDR3 length equals 12 residues. CDR1 and CDR2 (germline): SGHNT, YYREEE (reference sequence). V was clipped by 1 base and J by 4 bases, with 3 bases between them. This CDR3 is CASSLRNQPQHF. The CDR3 coding sequence is TGTGCCAGCAGCTTGAGGAATCAGCCCCAGCATTTT. The full variable domain, rest sourced from reference TRBV5-4 and TRBJ1-5, is ETGVTQSPTHLIKTRGQQVTLRCSSQSGHNTVSWYQQALGQGPQFIFQYYREEENGRGNFPPRFSGLQFPNYSSELNVNALELDDSALYLCASSLRNQPQHFGDGTRLSIL.

The V call is TRBV11-2, the J call TRBJ1-2, with D possibly TRBD1 on 5 matching bases. The CDR3 contains 13 residues. CDR1 SGHAT and CDR2 FQNNGV come from the germline V gene. V gave up 5 bases and J gave up 3 bases, with 10 bases separating them. CDR3 in DNA: TGTGCCAGCAGCCAGGGTCTCGACTATGGCTACACCTTC. Its protein product is CASSQGLDYGYTF.

This chain joins TRBV19 and TRBJ1-2; 7 nucleotides line up with TRBD1. The germline V gene encodes CDR1 LNHDA and CDR2 SQIVND (reference sequence). This CDR3 region has 14 residues. V lost 6 bases, J lost 4 bases, and 8 bases stayed unmatched. CDR3 DNA sequence: TGTGCCAGTAGATCCACCGGGGACAGCTATGGCTACACCTTC. Protein sequence: CASRSTGDSYGYTF.

V is TRBV20-1 and J is TRBJ2-3; 8 bases agree with TRBD2. The CDR3 consists of 11 residues. In germline, CDR1 is DFQATT, CDR2 SNEGSKA (reference sequence). J gave up 10 bases and V 2 bases, and 2 bases lay outside the gene matches. The CDR3 nucleotides are TGCAGTGCTAGAACAGCGGGAGCGCAGTATTTT. Translation gives CSARTAGAQYF.

The chain links TRBV5-8 to TRBJ2-1; D is perhaps TRBD2 (6 bases). Germline V gene lookup returns CDR1 SGHTS and CDR2 YDEGEE. The CDR3 runs 13 residues. Trimming pared 4 bases from V and 2 bases from J, leaving 7 bases between. The CDR3 loop is CASSRTTYNEQFF. For the CDR3, the DNA is TGTGCCAGCAGCCGGACTACCTACAATGAGCAGTTCTTC.

V is TRBV7-8 and J is TRBJ1-2, with 8 positions matching TRBD1. Trimming cost V 1 base and J 10 bases; bases outside gene matches: 11. CDR3 length: 15 amino acids. The V gene's germline CDR1 is SGHVS and CDR2 FQNEAQ. The CDR3 sequence is CASSLEGGSGGVYTF. The CDR3 bases are TGTGCCAGCAGCTTAGAAGGGGGTTCAGGGGGCGTCTACACCTTC.

The chain links TRBV18 to TRBJ1-4, with TRBD1 identical over 7 bases. The CDR3 consists of 18 residues. V lost 2 bases and J lost 0; bases outside the gene matches: 9. CDR1 and CDR2 from the germline V gene are KGHSH and LQKENI. The CDR3 protein is CASSPAGGGASTNEKLFF. The CDR3 bases are TGTGCCAGCTCACCAGCAGGAGGGGGCGCTTCAACTAATGAAAAACTGTTTTTT. Drawing the rest from reference TRBV18 and TRBJ1-4, the complete variable domain is NAGVMQNPRHLVRRRGQEARLRCSPMKGHSHVYWYRQLPEEGLKFMVYLQKENIIDESGMPKERFSAEFPKEGPSILRIQQVVRGDSAAYFCASSPAGGGASTNEKLFFGSGTQLSVL.

V is TRBV28 and J is TRBJ2-7; 8 bases line up with TRBD1. Germline assignment: CDR1 MDHEN and CDR2 SYDVKM. V gave up 3 bases and J gave up 6 bases; unmatched junction bases: 13. This CDR3 region has 16 residues. CDR3 loop: CASSLHRGKVLGEQYF. In DNA, the CDR3 is TGTGCCAGCAGTTTGCACAGGGGGAAGGTTCTCGGCGAGCAGTACTTC.

The V call is TRBV9, the J call TRBJ2-1; perhaps TRBD2 as D (5 bases). Germline V lookup: CDR1 SGDLS, CDR2 YYNGEE. The germline V and J ends were trimmed by 3 bases and 0 bases, with 19 bases remaining between them. The CDR3 length is 18 residues. The CDR3 region is CASSASRWAGSSYNEQFF. The CDR3, as DNA: TGTGCCAGCAGCGCGAGTAGGTGGGCGGGCAGCTCCTACAATGAGCAGTTCTTC.

The gene calls are TRBV7-9 and TRBJ2-1; D is ambiguous. The CDR3 runs 14 residues. Trimming pared 0 bases from V and 3 bases from J, leaving 6 bases between. Germline CDR1 and CDR2: SEHNR and FQNEAQ (reference sequence). CDR3 sequence: CASSLALSYNEQFF. In DNA form, the CDR3 reads TGTGCCAGCAGCTTAGCGCTCAGCTACAATGAGCAGTTCTTC.

J is TRBJ2-1 and V is TRBV5-1, with D unclear. The ends were cut back, 1 base at V and 6 bases at J, with 11 bases in the middle. The CDR3 length is 14 residues. Germline loops: CDR1 SGHRS, CDR2 YFSETQ. CDR3 coding DNA: TGCGCCAGCAGCTTGTACGGCCGACTCAATGAGCAGTTCTTC. Its protein is CASSLYGRLNEQFF.

The chain has TRBV18 and TRBJ2-3; 8 bases align to TRBD1. Trimming cost V 6 bases and J 0 bases; bases outside gene matches: 5. Germline V lookup: CDR1 KGHSH, CDR2 LQKENI. The length of the CDR3 is 15 residues. The DNA for the CDR3 is TGTGCCAGCTCGATTGACAGGGGCAGCACAGATACGCAGTATTTT. It translates to CASSIDRGSTDTQYF.

This clone was recorded once. The chain is built from TRBV18 and TRBJ2-1, with D maybe TRBD2 (7 bases). V was trimmed by 3 bases and J by 9 bases, leaving 18 bases between them. Germline CDR1 is KGHSH and CDR2 is LQKENI. CDR3 length: 15 residues. The DNA of the CDR3 is TGTGCCAGCTCACCGGGCGGGGGCTCCTTGAGTGAGCAGTTCTTC. Protein sequence: CASSPGGGSLSEQFF.

This CDR3 reads CASSQGNSAGDTQYF. CDR3 nucleotides: TGCGCCAGCAGCCAAGGTAACTCGGCCGGGGATACGCAGTATTTT. V gene TRBV4-3 combines with J gene TRBJ2-3; D unclear. This CDR3 contains 15 residues. CDR1 and CDR2 (germline): LGHNA, YSLEER. Trimming removed 1 base at V and 6 bases at J, with 14 bases between.

The chain employs TRBV9 and TRBJ1-1, with 7 nucleotides matching TRBD1. Germline V gene sequence: CDR1 SGDLS, CDR2 YYNGEE. CDR3 length: 17 residues. V trimming: 0 bases; J trimming: 4 bases; junction bases outside the gene matches: 12. The CDR3 DNA sequence: TGTGCCAGCAGCGTAGCTCCGAGACAGGGTGGGGGCACTGAAGCTTTCTTT. Amino acids: CASSVAPRQGGGTEAFF. Based on the CDR3 plus reference TRBV9 and TRBJ1-1, the full variable domain is DSGVTQTPKHLITATGQRVTLRCSPRSGDLSVYWYQQSLDQGLQFLIQYYNGEERAKGNILERFSAQQFPDLHSELNLSSLELGDSALYFCASSVAPRQGGGTEAFFGQGTRLTVV.

The genes are TRBV7-2 and TRBJ2-5, with 10 bases lining up with TRBD2. CDR1 and CDR2 from the germline V gene are SGHTA and FQGNSA. The CDR3 sequence is 15 residues long. J lost 5 bases, V lost 8 bases, and 11 bases had no gene match. The CDR3 reads CASGRAGGIKETQYF. In DNA form, the CDR3 reads TGTGCCAGCGGGAGAGCGGGAGGGATCAAGGAGACCCAGTACTTC.

The chain couples TRBV10-1 to TRBJ2-2; D is undetermined. Germline V CDR1 and CDR2: WNHNN, SYGVQD (reference sequence). This CDR3 has 15 residues. The V end lost 3 bases, the J end lost 0 bases, and 8 bases lay between the germline ends. The chain's CDR3 is CASSDLPPNTGELFF. CDR3 nucleotides: TGCGCCAGCAGTGATTTGCCCCCGAACACCGGGGAGCTGTTTTTT.

This chain joins TRBV5-1 and TRBJ1-4, with D possibly being TRBD1 (6 bases). Per germline, CDR1 SGHRS and CDR2 YFSETQ. The CDR3 runs 12 residues. V was pared by 0 bases and J by 10 bases, with 7 bases between. CDR3 coding DNA: TGCGCCAGCAGCTTGGAGGGGGGAAAACTGTTTTTT. Its protein is CASSLEGGKLFF.

This rearrangement joins TRBV6-4 to TRBJ1-2; D not certain. The CDR3 has 12 amino acids. V dropped 0 bases and J dropped 11 bases, with 10 bases sitting between them. The V gene's germline CDR1 is MRHNA and CDR2 SNTAGT. CDR3 amino acids: CASSDSGVSYTF. The CDR3 DNA is TGTGCCAGCAGTGACTCCGGTGTATCGTACACCTTC.

The chain has TRBV4-3 and TRBJ2-6; D is unresolved. V was clipped by 2 bases and J by 3 bases, with 5 bases between them. Germline values: CDR1 LGHNA, CDR2 YSLEER. CDR3 length equals 14 residues. In DNA form, the CDR3 reads TGCGCCAGCAGCCAACAAGTTGGGGCCAACGTCCTGACTTTC. Translating gives CASSQQVGANVLTF.

The chain combines TRBV10-3 with TRBJ2-2, with D tentatively TRBD2 (5 bases). Germline values: CDR1 ENHRY, CDR2 SYGVKD. V was cut by 2 bases and J by 8 bases, with 18 bases left in between. This CDR3 has 16 residues. This CDR3 reads CAISEPIGQPGGELFF. The CDR3 nucleotides read TGTGCCATCAGTGAGCCCATCGGCCAACCGGGGGGGGAGCTGTTTTTT.